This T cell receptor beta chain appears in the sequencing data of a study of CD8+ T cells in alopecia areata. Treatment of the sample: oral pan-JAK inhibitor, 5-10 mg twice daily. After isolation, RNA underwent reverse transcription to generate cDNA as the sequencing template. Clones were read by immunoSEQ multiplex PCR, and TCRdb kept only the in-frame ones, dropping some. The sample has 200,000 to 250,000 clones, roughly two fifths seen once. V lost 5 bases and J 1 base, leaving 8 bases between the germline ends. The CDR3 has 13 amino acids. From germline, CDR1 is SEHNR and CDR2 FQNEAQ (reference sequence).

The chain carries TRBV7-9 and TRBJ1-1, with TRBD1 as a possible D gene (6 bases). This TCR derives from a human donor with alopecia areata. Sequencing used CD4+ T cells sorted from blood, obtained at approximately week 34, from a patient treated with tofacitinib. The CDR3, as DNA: TGTGCCAGCAGCGTACAGGGGAACACTGAAGCTTTCTTT. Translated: CASSVQGNTEAFF.